This entry features one TCR beta chain sequence. These data belong to a study of blood T cell repertoires in COVID-19. Study background: Acute-phase and convalescent COVID-19 samples originated in the United States, Italy and Spain. PBMCs, B-cell-depleted T cells, or T cells were the source of the cDNA or gDNA that made up the material.

V was shortened by 5 bases and J by 6 bases, with 14 bases between the two germline ends. Germline V CDR1 and CDR2: SEHNR, FQNEAQ (reference sequence). This CDR3 region has 14 residues. Original data processing: Estimated nucleated cell counts came from reference gene primer amplification. Measured with immunoSEQ multiplex PCR; TCRdb has only the in-frame clones, and not every one. That table gives V, J and clone size, and the DNA gave D and trimming. The sample yields over 100,000 clones, about 80% seen once. The genes are TRBV7-9 and TRBJ2-1, with D uncertain. This sequence originates from an elderly woman with acute or convalescent COVID-19. Sequencing was done on a sample of peripheral blood. CDR3 nucleotides: TGTGCCAGCAGCCCCTGGCTCGCCGTCAATGAGCAGTTCTTC. It codes for CASSPWLAVNEQFF.